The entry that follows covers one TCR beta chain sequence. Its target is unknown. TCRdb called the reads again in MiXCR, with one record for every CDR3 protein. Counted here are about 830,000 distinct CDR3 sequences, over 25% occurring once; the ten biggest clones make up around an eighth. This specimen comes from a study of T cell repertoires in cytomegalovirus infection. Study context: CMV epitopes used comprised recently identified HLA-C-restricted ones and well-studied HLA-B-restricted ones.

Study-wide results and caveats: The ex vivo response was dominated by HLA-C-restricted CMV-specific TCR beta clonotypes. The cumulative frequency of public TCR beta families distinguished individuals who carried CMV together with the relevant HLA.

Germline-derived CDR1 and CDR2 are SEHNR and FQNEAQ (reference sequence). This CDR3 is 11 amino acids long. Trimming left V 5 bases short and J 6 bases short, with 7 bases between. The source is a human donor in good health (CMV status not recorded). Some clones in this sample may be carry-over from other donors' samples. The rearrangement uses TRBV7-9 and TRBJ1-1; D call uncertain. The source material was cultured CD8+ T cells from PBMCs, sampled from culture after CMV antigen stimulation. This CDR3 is CASSMTSEAFF. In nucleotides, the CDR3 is TGTGCCAGCAGCATGACCTCTGAAGCTTTCTTT.